These 17 T cell receptor beta chains came from one sample sequenced in a study of CD8 T cells in Susac syndrome (dated by TCRdb to about 2019). Library prep was done by the immunoSEQ multiplex PCR assay. RNA was extracted using the RNeasy kit, and roughly 0.5 to 1 microgram was reverse transcribed with random hexamers. TCRdb ran its own pipeline on the public reads, namely fastp trimming at Q25 and MiXCR clone calling, and kept in-frame beta chains. Merged by CDR3 protein, the rows form single entries marked with the most common genes and DNA. In this sample the table shows more than 110,000 distinct CDR3 sequences, around 93% of which occur a single time. In total, the top ten clones hold about 0.14% of the sample. Sequenced input: CD4+ T cells from PBMCs. These receptors were taken from a human donor with Susac syndrome.

This clonotype came up once. The rearrangement links TRBV5-1 to TRBJ2-2; D not certain. CDR1 is SGHRS, CDR2 YFSETQ, per germline. The V end lost 4 bases, the J end lost 4 bases, and 17 bases lay between the germline ends. This CDR3 contains 16 residues. CDR3 nucleotides: TGCGCCAGCAGCATACGACCGACCCCGAGCACCGGGGAGCTGTTTTTT. Its protein is CASSIRPTPSTGELFF.

The genes are TRBV12-3 or TRBV12-4 and TRBJ2-2; TRBD1 aligns across 7 bases. The junction had 3 bases not matched to a gene; V was cut back by 3 bases and J by 2 bases. The CDR3 length is 15 residues. CDR3 sequence reads: CASSFHRGNTGELFF. The DNA for the CDR3 is TGTGCCAGCAGTTTTCACAGGGGCAACACCGGGGAGCTGTTTTTT.

The chain has TRBV9 and TRBJ2-5; TRBD2 matches at 10 bases. Losses at the gene ends were 2 bases for V and 5 bases for J; bases not matched to a gene: 15. The germline gives CDR1 SGDLS, CDR2 YYNGEE. The CDR3 covers 18 residues. CDR3 nucleotides: TGTGCCAGCAGCGTCTACAGCGACCTAGCGGGAGATGGGGAGACCCAGTACTTC. Its protein is CASSVYSDLAGDGETQYF. The full variable domain, in which reference TRBV9 and TRBJ2-5 provide the parts outside the CDR3, is DSGVTQTPKHLITATGQRVTLRCSPRSGDLSVYWYQQSLDQGLQFLIQYYNGEERAKGNILERFSAQQFPDLHSELNLSSLELGDSALYFCASSVYSDLAGDGETQYFGPGTRLLVL.

This sequence joins TRBV7-2 and TRBJ1-5; 7 bases are shared with TRBD1. Germline V lookup: CDR1 SGHTA, CDR2 FQGNSA. V shed 5 bases, J shed 0 bases, and the junction held 4 bases outside the gene matches. The CDR3 extends over 15 amino acids. CDR3 in amino acids: CASSATGYSNQPQHF. The CDR3 DNA reads TGTGCCAGCAGCGCGACAGGGTATAGCAATCAGCCCCAGCATTTT.

This chain uses TRBV30 with TRBJ1-1, with D tentatively TRBD1 (5 bases). With 4 bases removed from V and 8 bases from J, the gap between germline ends came to 17 bases. Germline loops: CDR1 GTSNPN, CDR2 SVGIG (reference sequence). CDR3 size: 13 residues. The DNA of the CDR3 is TGTGCCTGGACCCCTCACTCAGGGTTGGAAGCTTTCTTT. Translated: CAWTPHSGLEAFF.

DNA of the CDR3: TGCAGTGCGAAGGGAGGGTCCAATTCCTACAATGAGCAGTTCTTC. Amino acid sequence: CSAKGGSNSYNEQFF. The gene calls are TRBV20-1 and TRBJ2-1; TRBD2 matches 7 bases. Germline loops: CDR1 DFQATT, CDR2 SNEGSKA (reference sequence). The trim removed 6 bases at V and 1 base at J, leaving 9 bases unmatched. The CDR3 has 15 residues.

The V call is TRBV5-6, the J call TRBJ2-3; D ambiguous. The CDR3 runs 11 residues. Trimming left V 7 bases short and J 5 bases short, with 8 bases between. The V gene's germline CDR1 is SGHDT and CDR2 YYEEEE. Written as DNA, the CDR3 is TGTGCCAGCGGGCTTGAAGATACGCAGTATTTT. Its protein is CASGLEDTQYF.

This clonotype has only one observation. The CDR3 bases are TGTGCCAGCAGCTCGGTCCTAGAGAACACCGGGGAGCTGTTTTTT. This codes for CASSSVLENTGELFF. This sequence joins TRBV7-9 and TRBJ2-2, with D uncertain. This CDR3 spans 15 amino acids. The germline V and J ends were trimmed by 4 bases and 1 base, with 10 bases remaining between them. Germline assignment: CDR1 SEHNR and CDR2 FQNEAQ (reference sequence).

V gene TRBV5-1 combines with J gene TRBJ2-3; 9 positions agree with TRBD2. Germline values: CDR1 SGHRS, CDR2 YFSETQ. After removal of 4 bases from V and 2 bases from J, the junction contained 11 bases not matched to a gene. This CDR3 spans 17 amino acids. In DNA form, the CDR3 reads TGCGCCAGCAGCATGGAGGGGAGCGGGAGGCCCACAGATACGCAGTATTTT. This codes for CASSMEGSGRPTDTQYF.

The chain is built from TRBV21-1 and TRBJ1-2; the table's D call, TRBD1, has no DNA check behind it. TRBV21-1 is an annotated pseudogene. The CDR3 consists of 17 residues. The CDR3 is CASSTPDRVVSGYGYTF. CDR3 sequence (DNA): TGTGCCAGCAGCACACCGGACAGGGTCGTGTCTGGCTATGGCTACACCTTC.

The J gene is TRBJ2-3, the V gene TRBV5-4, with TRBD2 matching over 10 bases. J gave up 1 base and V 2 bases, and 1 base lay outside the gene matches. This CDR3 is 15 amino acids long. Germline V lookup: CDR1 SGHNT, CDR2 YYREEE (reference sequence). The CDR3 is CASSFTSGGTDTQYF. The CDR3 DNA follows: TGTGCCAGCAGCTTTACTAGCGGGGGCACAGATACGCAGTATTTT.

This clonotype was seen a single time. The chain carries TRBV7-8 and TRBJ1-4; weak D call: TRBD1 (5 bases). Germline-derived CDR1 and CDR2 are SGHVS and FQNEAQ. V lost 5 bases, J lost 0 bases, and 19 bases lay in between. The CDR3 spans 18 residues. CDR3 in amino acids: CASSLIGYGAATNEKLFF. CDR3 coding DNA: TGTGCCAGCAGCCTCATTGGATACGGGGCGGCAACTAATGAAAAACTGTTTTTT.

The chain couples TRBV28 to TRBJ2-1, with TRBD1 identical over 7 bases. V lost 5 bases to trimming and J lost 1 base; unmatched junction nucleotides: 5. Germline CDR1 and CDR2: MDHEN and SYDVKM. The CDR3 has 15 residues. CDR3 sequence (DNA): TGTGCCAGCAGTCCGACAGGGTCGTCCTACAATGAGCAGTTCTTC. Translating gives CASSPTGSSYNEQFF.

This clonotype has only one observation. The rearrangement joins TRBV28 to TRBJ1-1, with no clear D. CDR3 size: 15 residues. Trimming stripped 2 bases from V and 3 bases from J, with 13 bases between. Germline V gives CDR1 MDHEN, CDR2 SYDVKM. The CDR3 spells CASSLPGSYHTEAFF. The DNA for the CDR3 is TGTGCCAGCAGTTTACCAGGCAGCTACCACACTGAAGCTTTCTTT. The full variable domain, in which reference TRBV28 and TRBJ1-1 provide the parts outside the CDR3, is DVKVTQSSRYLVKRTGEKVFLECVQDMDHENMFWYRQDPGLGLRLIYFSYDVKMKEKGDIPEGYSVSREKKERFSLILESASTNQTSMYLCASSLPGSYHTEAFFGQGTRLTVV.

The chain is built from TRBV25-1 and TRBJ2-7; TRBD1 matches at 7 bases. CDR1 and CDR2 from the germline V gene are MGHDK and SYGVNS. The CDR3 extends over 16 amino acids. The V segment lost 4 bases and the J segment 3 bases; nucleotides outside the gene matches: 12. For the CDR3, the DNA is TGTGCCAGCAGTGGACCGACAGGGCACGACCTCTACGAGCAGTACTTC. Translation gives CASSGPTGHDLYEQYF.

The CDR3 reads CASSLGTINQPQHF. CDR3 in DNA: TGTGCCAGCTCACTCGGGACAATTAATCAGCCCCAGCATTTT. The gene calls are TRBV4-2 and TRBJ1-5, with D possibly matching TRBD1 (6 bases). The germline V and J ends were trimmed by 8 bases and 4 bases, with 15 bases remaining between them. In germline, CDR1 is LGHNA, CDR2 YNFKEQ. The CDR3 consists of 14 residues.

The chain uses TRBV9 and TRBJ1-5; D is possibly TRBD1 (6 bases). Germline values: CDR1 SGDLS, CDR2 YYNGEE. V lost 3 bases, J lost 5 bases, and 9 bases lay in between. The CDR3 has 13 residues. In nucleotides, the CDR3 is TGTGCCAGCAGCGAGGGGGGGGATCAGCCCCAGCATTTT. Protein: CASSEGGDQPQHF.